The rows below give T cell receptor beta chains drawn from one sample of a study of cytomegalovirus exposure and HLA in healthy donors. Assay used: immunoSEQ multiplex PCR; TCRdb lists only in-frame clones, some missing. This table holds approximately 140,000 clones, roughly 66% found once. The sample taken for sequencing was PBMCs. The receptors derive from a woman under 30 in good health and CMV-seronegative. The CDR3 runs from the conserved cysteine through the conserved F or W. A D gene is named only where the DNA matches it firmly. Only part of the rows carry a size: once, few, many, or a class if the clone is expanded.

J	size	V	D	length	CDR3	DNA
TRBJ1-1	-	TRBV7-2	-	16	CASSSWELGPGTEAFF	TGTGCCAGCAGCTCCTGGGAGCTGGGCCCTGGCACTGAAGCTTTCTTT
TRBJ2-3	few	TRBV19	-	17	CASSPRTGVQVADTQYF	TGTGCCAGTAGTCCTCGCACGGGAGTCCAAGTGGCAGATACGCAGTATTTT
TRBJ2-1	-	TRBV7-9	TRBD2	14	CASIRIGGGNEQFF	TGTGCCAGCATCCGGATCGGGGGGGGCAATGAGCAGTTCTTC
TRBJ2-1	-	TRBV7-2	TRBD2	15	CASRVGTSPHNEQFF	TGTGCCAGCAGGGTTGGGACTAGCCCCCACAATGAGCAGTTCTTC
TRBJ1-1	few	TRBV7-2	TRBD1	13	CASSRQGDTEAFF	TGTGCCAGCAGCCGACAGGGGGACACTGAAGCTTTCTTT
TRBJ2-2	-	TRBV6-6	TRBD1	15	CASSRRQGNTGELFF	TGTGCCAGCAGTCGACGACAGGGAAACACCGGGGAGCTGTTTTTT
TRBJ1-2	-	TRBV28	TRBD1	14	CASSFRDRARSYTF	TGTGCCAGCAGTTTCCGGGACAGGGCACGGAGCTACACCTTC
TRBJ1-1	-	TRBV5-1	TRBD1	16	CASSGGTAWETTEAFF	TGCGCCAGCAGCGGGGGGACAGCTTGGGAAACCACTGAAGCTTTCTTT
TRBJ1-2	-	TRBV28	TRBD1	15	CASSPPPDRHYGYTF	TGTGCCAGCAGTCCGCCCCCGGACAGGCACTATGGCTACACCTTC
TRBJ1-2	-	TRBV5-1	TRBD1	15	CASSLLTGANYGYTF	TGCGCCAGCAGCCTCCTGACAGGGGCGAACTATGGCTACACCTTC
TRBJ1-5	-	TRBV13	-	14	CASSQQGSYQPQHF	TGTGCCAGCAGCCAGCAGGGAAGTTATCAGCCCCAGCATTTT
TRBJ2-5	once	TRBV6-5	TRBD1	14	CASSKDRAQETQYF	TGTGCCAGCAGCAAGGACAGGGCCCAAGAGACCCAGTACTTC
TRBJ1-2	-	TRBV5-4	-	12	CASSSAAKGYTF	TGTGCCAGCAGCTCCGCGGCGAAAGGCTACACCTTC
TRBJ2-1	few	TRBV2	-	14	CASSVRQVNNEQFF	TGTGCCAGCAGTGTCAGACAGGTCAACAATGAGCAGTTCTTC
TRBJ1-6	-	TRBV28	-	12	CASSLEGSPLHF	TGTGCCAGCAGTTTAGAGGGTTCACCCCTCCACTTT
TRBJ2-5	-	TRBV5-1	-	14	CASSLVGGQETQYF	TGCGCCAGCAGCTTGGTGGGAGGCCAAGAGACCCAGTACTTC
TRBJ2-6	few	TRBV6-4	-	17	CASSDSRQGYGANVLTF	TGTGCCAGCAGTGACTCGAGGCAGGGCTACGGGGCCAACGTCCTGACTTTC
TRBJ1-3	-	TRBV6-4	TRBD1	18	CASSDPRDRDPSENTIYF	TGTGCCAGCAGTGACCCCCGGGACAGGGATCCATCGGAAAACACCATATATTTT
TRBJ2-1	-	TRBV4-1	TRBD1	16	CASSQDRGRNRNEQFF	TGCGCCAGCAGCCAGGACAGGGGGCGAAATAGGAATGAGCAGTTCTTC
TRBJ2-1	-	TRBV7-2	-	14	CASSLTPSRNEQFF	TGTGCCAGCAGCTTAACCCCTAGCCGCAATGAGCAGTTCTTC
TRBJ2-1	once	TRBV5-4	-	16	CASSTTGLSRLGEQFF	TGTGCCAGCAGTACAACCGGCCTCAGCAGGTTGGGTGAGCAGTTCTTC
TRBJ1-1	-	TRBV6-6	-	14	CASTPRGENTEAFF	TGTGCCAGCACCCCGCGGGGGGAAAACACTGAAGCTTTCTTT
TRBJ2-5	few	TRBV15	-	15	CATSRDPASQETQYF	TGTGCCACCAGCAGAGATCCCGCCAGTCAAGAGACCCAGTACTTC
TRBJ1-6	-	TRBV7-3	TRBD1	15	CASGLQGIQNSPLHF	TGTGCCAGCGGATTACAGGGGATCCAAAATTCACCCCTCCACTTT
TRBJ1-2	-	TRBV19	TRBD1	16	CASSPAPGQGDYGYTF	TGTGCCAGTAGCCCCGCCCCGGGACAGGGAGACTATGGCTACACCTTC
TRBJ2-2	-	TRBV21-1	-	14	CASSGDYWGGELFF	TGTGCCAGCAGCGGGGACTACTGGGGCGGGGAGCTGTTTTTT
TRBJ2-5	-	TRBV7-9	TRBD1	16	CASSHGTGVIQETQYF	TGTGCCAGCAGCCACGGGACAGGGGTAATCCAAGAGACCCAGTACTTC
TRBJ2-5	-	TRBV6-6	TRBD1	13	CASSTTGVETQYF	TGTGCCAGCAGTACGACAGGGGTTGAGACCCAGTACTTC
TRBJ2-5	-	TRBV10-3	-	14	CAISYDRQKETQYF	TGTGCCATCAGCTATGACCGACAGAAAGAGACCCAGTACTTC
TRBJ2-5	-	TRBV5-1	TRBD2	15	CASSLASGGPETQYF	TGCGCCAGCAGCTTAGCAAGCGGGGGGCCAGAGACCCAGTACTTC
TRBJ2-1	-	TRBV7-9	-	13	CASSSRGENEQFF	TGTGCCAGCAGCTCCCGCGGAGAGAATGAGCAGTTCTTC
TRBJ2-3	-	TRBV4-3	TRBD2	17	CASSQAASGGMTDTQYF	TGCGCCAGCAGCCAAGCGGCTAGCGGGGGTATGACAGATACGCAGTATTTT
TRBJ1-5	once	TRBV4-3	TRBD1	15	CASSQDYRGYQPQHF	TGCGCCAGCAGCCAAGATTACAGGGGCTATCAGCCCCAGCATTTT
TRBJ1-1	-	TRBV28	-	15	CASSLITTQYTEAFF	TGTGCCAGCAGTCTAATCACGACTCAATACACTGAAGCTTTCTTT
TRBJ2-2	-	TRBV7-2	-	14	CASSLGTATGELFF	TGTGCCAGCAGCTTAGGAACAGCCACCGGGGAGCTGTTTTTT
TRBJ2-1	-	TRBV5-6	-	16	CASSPPPGVPYNEQFF	TGTGCCAGCAGCCCGCCCCCAGGGGTCCCCTACAATGAGCAGTTCTTC
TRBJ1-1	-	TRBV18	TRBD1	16	CASSPDQGDMNTEAFF	TGTGCCAGCTCACCAGATCAGGGGGATATGAACACTGAAGCTTTCTTT